Sequencing of this TCR beta chain was carried out in a study of identical twins. The study, taken as a whole, reports: A partial confounding effect on zero-insertion analyses could come from invariant MAIT and iNKT cells. Cord blood beta clonotypes that were abundant carried fewer insertions, and memory repertoires showed no such trend.

A universal primer site was created by template switching, with the cDNA bearing unique molecular identifiers. TCRdb recomputed calls from the 5' RACE reads with MiXCR, one row per CDR3 protein. The sample has about 890,000 distinct CDR3 sequences; roughly an eighth are singletons. Points on this clonotype: Its specificity is not known.

The CDR3 is made up of 16 amino acids. V lost 5 bases, J lost 3 bases, and 8 bases stayed unmatched. Germline values: CDR1 MDHEN, CDR2 SYDVKM. These records were also assigned to another study, of yellow fever vaccine responses in identical twins. That report adds: In identical twins, vaccine T cell responses appeared partly shared and partly individual.

V is TRBV28 and J is TRBJ2-2; 8 bases fit TRBD1. The specimen sequenced was PBMCs. This clonotype was obtained from a woman aged 18-29 years in good health. CDR3 bases: TGTGCCAGCAGTCCCGACAGGGGAGGTTACACCGGGGAGCTGTTTTTT. The encoded protein is CASSPDRGGYTGELFF.